Listed below are T cell receptor beta chains from one sample, sequenced in a study of shared clonotypes between healthy human individuals. The protocol was immunoSEQ multiplex PCR, while the TCRdb copy is restricted to in-frame clones and leaves out a portion. The sample records 2 million to 2.5 million clones, approximately 95% being singletons. Sequencing was performed on naive CD4+ T cells sorted from blood. These receptor sequences come from a man aged 18 to 35 in good health. The CDR3 runs from the conserved cysteine through the conserved F or W. D genes are given only for firm matches. The size entry is marked missing in some rows and otherwise reads once, few, many or a size class.

len: 14; j_gene: TRBJ2-7; d_gene: -; v_gene: TRBV7-8; abundance: -; CDR3nt: TGTGCCAGCAGCTTAGACGGCGACTCCTACGAGCAGTACTTC; CDR3aa: CASSLDGDSYEQYF
len: 15; j_gene: TRBJ1-6; d_gene: -; v_gene: TRBV5-4; abundance: -; CDR3nt: TGTGCCAGCAGCCTAGACAGGCCGGATAATTCACTCCTCCACTTT; CDR3aa: CASSLDRPDNSLLHF
len: 15; j_gene: TRBJ1-5; d_gene: TRBD1; v_gene: TRBV6-5; abundance: -; CDR3nt: TGTGCCAGCAGAACCGGGACAGGGGTTTTTCAGCCCCAGCATTTT; CDR3aa: CASRTGTGVFQPQHF
len: 15; j_gene: TRBJ1-4; d_gene: -; v_gene: TRBV10-2; abundance: -; CDR3nt: TGCGCCAGCAGGGAACAGAGGTCTAATAATGAAAAACTGTTTTTT; CDR3aa: CASREQRSNNEKLFF
len: 13; j_gene: TRBJ2-7; d_gene: TRBD2; v_gene: TRBV7-8; abundance: -; CDR3nt: TGTGCCAGCAGCTCTAGCGGGGGCTACGAGCAGTACTTC; CDR3aa: CASSSSGGYEQYF
len: 14; j_gene: TRBJ1-5; d_gene: -; v_gene: TRBV6-1; abundance: -; CDR3nt: TGTGCCAGCAGCGAGCTACATAGCAATCAGCCCCAGCATTTT; CDR3aa: CASSELHSNQPQHF
len: 14; j_gene: TRBJ2-5; d_gene: -; v_gene: TRBV6-6; abundance: -; CDR3nt: TGTGCCAGCTTAGGATCGGCTAGCCGAGAGACCCAGTACTTC; CDR3aa: CASLGSASRETQYF
len: 16; j_gene: TRBJ2-3; d_gene: -; v_gene: TRBV5-1; abundance: -; CDR3nt: TGCGCCAGCAGCTTCGGAGCTGCGGGTAGCACAGATACGCAGTATTTT; CDR3aa: CASSFGAAGSTDTQYF
len: 17; j_gene: TRBJ2-3; d_gene: -; v_gene: TRBV4-1; abundance: -; CDR3nt: TGCGCCAGCAGCCAAGTATTACGGGGAAGGGGCACAGATACGCAGTATTTT; CDR3aa: CASSQVLRGRGTDTQYF
len: 15; j_gene: TRBJ1-5; d_gene: -; v_gene: TRBV6-5; abundance: -; CDR3nt: TGTGCCAGCAGACCCACAGGGTCTATCAATCAGCCCCAGCATTTT; CDR3aa: CASRPTGSINQPQHF
len: 18; j_gene: TRBJ1-4; d_gene: -; v_gene: TRBV4-1; abundance: -; CDR3nt: TGCGCCAGCAGCCTTGGGTTGAAGACTACTGCAACTAATGAAAAACTGTTTTTT; CDR3aa: CASSLGLKTTATNEKLFF
len: 14; j_gene: TRBJ2-3; d_gene: -; v_gene: TRBV30; abundance: -; CDR3nt: TGTGCCTGGAGTGTCTCCGGGACAAGCGATACGCAGTATTTT; CDR3aa: CAWSVSGTSDTQYF
len: 15; j_gene: TRBJ2-2; d_gene: -; v_gene: TRBV18; abundance: -; CDR3nt: TGTGCCAGCTCGCAAAGGGCAGACAACACCGGGGAGCTGTTTTTT; CDR3aa: CASSQRADNTGELFF
len: 13; j_gene: TRBJ1-2; d_gene: -; v_gene: TRBV7-2; abundance: -; CDR3nt: TGTGCCAGCAGCTTACCGTCGGGTTATGGCTACACCTTC; CDR3aa: CASSLPSGYGYTF
len: 14; j_gene: TRBJ1-5; d_gene: -; v_gene: TRBV6-1; abundance: -; CDR3nt: TGTGCCAGCATTCTTTCGGGGGTAAATCAGCCCCAGCATTTT; CDR3aa: CASILSGVNQPQHF
len: 15; j_gene: TRBJ1-4; d_gene: -; v_gene: TRBV13; abundance: -; CDR3nt: TGTGCCAGCAGCACCAACAGCCTCAGAGGGGAAAAACTGTTTTTT; CDR3aa: CASSTNSLRGEKLFF
len: 13; j_gene: TRBJ2-5; d_gene: -; v_gene: TRBV29-1; abundance: -; CDR3nt: TGCAGCGGTCGGACGACCTACTCGGAGACCCAGTACTTC; CDR3aa: CSGRTTYSETQYF
len: 14; j_gene: TRBJ2-7; d_gene: TRBD1; v_gene: TRBV4-1; abundance: -; CDR3nt: TGCGCCAGCAGCCACGGACAGGGCTCCTACGAGCAGTACTTC; CDR3aa: CASSHGQGSYEQYF
len: 16; j_gene: TRBJ2-4; d_gene: TRBD2; v_gene: TRBV5-3; abundance: -; CDR3nt: TGTGCCAGAAGGGCTGGGAGCGGGACTCCCAAAAACATTCAGTACTTC; CDR3aa: CARRAGSGTPKNIQYF
len: 12; j_gene: TRBJ2-5; d_gene: -; v_gene: TRBV7-2; abundance: -; CDR3nt: TGTGCCAGCAGCCCACAGGGCAAGACCCAGTACTTC; CDR3aa: CASSPQGKTQYF
len: 14; j_gene: TRBJ1-2; d_gene: -; v_gene: TRBV30; abundance: -; CDR3nt: TGTGCCTGGAGTGTACCTGAGGGGCTCTATGGCTACACCTTC; CDR3aa: CAWSVPEGLYGYTF
len: 14; j_gene: TRBJ1-1; d_gene: -; v_gene: TRBV6-6; abundance: -; CDR3nt: TGTGCCAGCAGACTAGATCAGGCCCTCACTGAAGCTTTCTTT; CDR3aa: CASRLDQALTEAFF
len: 16; j_gene: TRBJ1-6; d_gene: -; v_gene: TRBV6-5; abundance: -; CDR3nt: TGTGCCAGCAGTTACGTTCCGCAGGGATTTAATTCACCCCTCCACTTT; CDR3aa: CASSYVPQGFNSPLHF
len: 15; j_gene: TRBJ2-7; d_gene: -; v_gene: TRBV7-7; abundance: -; CDR3nt: TGTGCTACCCCCGGGGAGCGGGTAGGTACCTACGAGCAGTACTTC; CDR3aa: CATPGERVGTYEQYF
len: 12; j_gene: TRBJ1-6; d_gene: -; v_gene: TRBV6-1; abundance: once; CDR3nt: TGTGCCAGCAGTGAAGTAAGTTCACCCCTCCACTTT; CDR3aa: CASSEVSSPLHF
len: 14; j_gene: TRBJ2-5; d_gene: -; v_gene: TRBV6-1; abundance: -; CDR3nt: TGTGCCAGCAGTGAACTTCCAGGGGCGAAGACCCAGTACTTC; CDR3aa: CASSELPGAKTQYF
len: 15; j_gene: TRBJ1-1; d_gene: -; v_gene: TRBV18; abundance: -; CDR3nt: TGTGCCAGCTCACCACTGCGAGGGTCGGATACTGAAGCTTTCTTT; CDR3aa: CASSPLRGSDTEAFF
len: 13; j_gene: TRBJ1-1; d_gene: -; v_gene: TRBV25-1; abundance: -; CDR3nt: TGTGCCAGCAGTGAGATCTCGCGGGCTGAAGCTTTCTTT; CDR3aa: CASSEISRAEAFF
len: 17; j_gene: TRBJ2-3; d_gene: TRBD2; v_gene: TRBV28; abundance: -; CDR3nt: TGTGCCAGCAGCCTGACTAGCGGGGGCCGGAAAACAGATACGCAGTATTTT; CDR3aa: CASSLTSGGRKTDTQYF
len: 14; j_gene: TRBJ1-2; d_gene: -; v_gene: TRBV19; abundance: once; CDR3nt: TGTGCCAGTAGCAATGCCTTACAGGGACGTGGCTACACCTTC; CDR3aa: CASSNALQGRGYTF
len: 15; j_gene: TRBJ1-4; d_gene: TRBD1; v_gene: TRBV4-1; abundance: once; CDR3nt: TGCGCCAGCAGCCAAGAGGGACAGTTTAATGAAAAACTGTTTTTT; CDR3aa: CASSQEGQFNEKLFF
len: 14; j_gene: TRBJ2-5; d_gene: -; v_gene: TRBV5-1; abundance: -; CDR3nt: TGCGCCAGCAGCACAGGACTGATCCAAGAGACCCAGTACTTC; CDR3aa: CASSTGLIQETQYF
len: 12; j_gene: TRBJ2-7; d_gene: -; v_gene: TRBV7-9; abundance: -; CDR3nt: TGTGCCAGCAGCCTAATCGGGTACGAGCAGTACTTC; CDR3aa: CASSLIGYEQYF
len: 13; j_gene: TRBJ2-3; d_gene: -; v_gene: TRBV11-2; abundance: once; CDR3nt: TGTGCCAGCAGCTTAGATACGACAGATACGCAGTATTTT; CDR3aa: CASSLDTTDTQYF
len: 13; j_gene: TRBJ1-5; d_gene: -; v_gene: TRBV6-5; abundance: -; CDR3nt: TGTGCCAGCAGTTACTCAGCGGCTTTTCCCCAGCATTTT; CDR3aa: CASSYSAAFPQHF
len: 16; j_gene: TRBJ2-1; d_gene: TRBD2; v_gene: TRBV29-1; abundance: -; CDR3nt: TGCAGCGTCGGTCCCCTTAGCGGGAGACCCTACAATGAGCAGTTCTTC; CDR3aa: CSVGPLSGRPYNEQFF
len: 14; j_gene: TRBJ2-6; d_gene: -; v_gene: TRBV9; abundance: -; CDR3nt: TGTGCCAGCAGCGTAAGCTCTGGGGCCAACGTCCTGACTTTC; CDR3aa: CASSVSSGANVLTF
len: 17; j_gene: TRBJ2-2; d_gene: TRBD2; v_gene: TRBV7-2; abundance: -; CDR3nt: TGTGCCAGCAGCTTTTCGAGTAGCGGGTTCTGGACCGGGGAGCTGTTTTTT; CDR3aa: CASSFSSSGFWTGELFF
len: 14; j_gene: TRBJ2-1; d_gene: -; v_gene: TRBV6-5; abundance: once; CDR3nt: TGTGCCAGCAGTTACGCCGCGGGGTACAATGAGCAGTTCTTC; CDR3aa: CASSYAAGYNEQFF
len: 15; j_gene: TRBJ2-1; d_gene: -; v_gene: TRBV5-1; abundance: -; CDR3nt: TGCGCCAGCAGCTCAACGACAGGTGGTTACAATGAGCAGTTCTTC; CDR3aa: CASSSTTGGYNEQFF
len: 16; j_gene: TRBJ1-4; d_gene: -; v_gene: TRBV30; abundance: -; CDR3nt: TGTGCCTGGCGGGCTCTAGGGGCAGGGGAAGGTGAAAAACTGTTTTTT; CDR3aa: CAWRALGAGEGEKLFF
len: 16; j_gene: TRBJ2-7; d_gene: TRBD2; v_gene: TRBV7-8; abundance: -; CDR3nt: TGTGCCAGCAGCTTAACCTCGACTAGCGGGAACTACGAGCAGTACTTC; CDR3aa: CASSLTSTSGNYEQYF
len: 17; j_gene: TRBJ2-5; d_gene: TRBD2; v_gene: TRBV4-1; abundance: -; CDR3nt: TGCGCCAGCAGCCAATCGTCACGCGGGGGAGACCAAGAGACCCAGTACTTC; CDR3aa: CASSQSSRGGDQETQYF
len: 17; j_gene: TRBJ2-2; d_gene: -; v_gene: TRBV19; abundance: -; CDR3nt: TGTGCCAGTAGTATCGAGAGAGACTGGTCAAACACCGGGGAGCTGTTTTTT; CDR3aa: CASSIERDWSNTGELFF